The clone carrying this T cell receptor beta chain was observed a handful of times. This sample was taken from a study of low-dose radiotherapy and immunotherapy resistance in tumors. TRAV- and TRBV-specific primers primed first-strand cDNA, covering alpha and beta chains. A roughly 20-cycle PCR with a constant-region primer and V-primer adapter amplified TCRs. TCRdb recomputed calls from the reads with MiXCR, one row per CDR3 protein. The data show about 60,000 distinct CDR3 sequences, around 27% seen once. Sample time point: before trial treatment. This CDR3 contains 13 residues. Germline V CDR1 and CDR2: SNHLY, FYNNEI. The V gene lost 5 bases and the J gene lost 8 bases, with 15 bases spanning the gap.

The receptor was derived from a male donor with prostate cancer. The specimen comprised PBMCs, sampled before treatment. The chain couples TRBV2 to TRBJ1-2; unclear D gene. The CDR3, as DNA: TGTGCCAGCAGTCTGACGGGCGGAGGAGGCTACACCTTC. Residues: CASSLTGGGGYTF.